These T cell receptor beta chains were read from a single sample in a study of Ad26.COV2.S vaccination and SARS-CoV-2 variants. Produced via immunoSEQ multiplex PCR; TCRdb's table is partial and in-frame only. This table has over 110,000 clones, more than 80% appearing once. The specimen comprised peripheral blood, sampled after recovery from COVID-19. The origin of the receptors is a human donor who had recovered from COVID-19. The CDR3 runs from the conserved cysteine through the conserved F or W. The order of the fields is V gene, J gene, clone size, D gene, CDR3 length, CDR3 protein, CDR3 DNA. A D gene is named only where the DNA matches it firmly. Rows give clone size only sometimes, using once, few, many, or a class for an expanded clone.

v_call: TRBV28; j_call: TRBJ2-7; clone_size: .; d_call: TRBD1; cdr3_length: 14; cdr3_aa: CASSPGQGPYEQYF; cdr3_nt: TGTGCCAGCAGCCCGGGACAGGGGCCCTACGAGCAGTACTTC
v_call: TRBV3-1/TRBV3-2; j_call: TRBJ2-3; clone_size: .; d_call: TRBD2; cdr3_length: 18; cdr3_aa: CASSLLGAGGPNTDTQYF; cdr3_nt: TGTGCCAGCAGCCTCCTGGGAGCGGGGGGCCCAAACACAGATACGCAGTATTTT
v_call: TRBV6-2/TRBV6-3; j_call: TRBJ2-3; clone_size: .; d_call: .; cdr3_length: 12; cdr3_aa: CASSYYTDTQYF; cdr3_nt: TGTGCCAGCAGTTACTACACAGATACGCAGTATTTT
v_call: TRBV6-5; j_call: TRBJ2-7; clone_size: .; d_call: TRBD1; cdr3_length: 14; cdr3_aa: CASSSGTGNYEQYF; cdr3_nt: TGTGCCAGCAGTTCCGGGACAGGGAACTACGAGCAGTACTTC
v_call: TRBV5-1; j_call: TRBJ2-3; clone_size: .; d_call: .; cdr3_length: 17; cdr3_aa: CASSTVKQGLRVDTQYF; cdr3_nt: TGCGCCAGCAGCACAGTAAAACAGGGTCTTAGGGTGGATACGCAGTATTTT
v_call: TRBV21-1; j_call: TRBJ1-1; clone_size: .; d_call: .; cdr3_length: 20; cdr3_aa: CASTLARGSNGREPPTEAFF; cdr3_nt: TGTGCCAGCACCCTGGCCAGGGGCTCGAATGGACGGGAACCTCCAACTGAAGCTTTCTTT
v_call: TRBV28; j_call: TRBJ1-1; clone_size: .; d_call: .; cdr3_length: 15; cdr3_aa: CASSFIGTANTEAFF; cdr3_nt: TGTGCCAGCAGTTTCATAGGGACGGCGAACACTGAAGCTTTCTTT
v_call: TRBV3-1/TRBV3-2; j_call: TRBJ2-1; clone_size: .; d_call: .; cdr3_length: 16; cdr3_aa: CASSQQGFGGYNEQFF; cdr3_nt: TGTGCCAGCAGCCAACAGGGGTTCGGTGGGTACAATGAGCAGTTCTTC
v_call: TRBV6-2/TRBV6-3; j_call: TRBJ2-7; clone_size: .; d_call: .; cdr3_length: 14; cdr3_aa: CASSYSNSLYEQYF; cdr3_nt: TGTGCCAGCAGTTACTCGAATAGCCTATACGAGCAGTACTTC
v_call: TRBV28; j_call: TRBJ1-5; clone_size: few; d_call: .; cdr3_length: 15; cdr3_aa: CASSLTGFNNQPQHF; cdr3_nt: TGTGCCAGCAGTCTGACAGGATTTAACAATCAGCCCCAGCATTTT
v_call: TRBV23-1; j_call: TRBJ2-1; clone_size: .; d_call: TRBD2; cdr3_length: 14; cdr3_aa: CASSLAGASGEQFF; cdr3_nt: TGCGCCAGCAGTCTAGCGGGGGCCTCCGGGGAGCAGTTCTTC
v_call: TRBV5-5; j_call: TRBJ1-3; clone_size: .; d_call: TRBD1; cdr3_length: 18; cdr3_aa: CASSLVGGQTISGNTIYF; cdr3_nt: TGTGCCAGCAGCTTGGTGGGGGGACAGACTATTTCTGGAAACACCATATATTTT
v_call: TRBV7-2; j_call: TRBJ2-7; clone_size: once; d_call: TRBD2; cdr3_length: 15; cdr3_aa: CASSLSGTISYEQYF; cdr3_nt: TGTGCCAGCAGCTTAAGTGGGACTATCTCCTACGAGCAGTACTTC
v_call: TRBV5-4; j_call: TRBJ2-7; clone_size: .; d_call: TRBD2; cdr3_length: 13; cdr3_aa: CASSLVAGVEQYF; cdr3_nt: TGTGCCAGCAGCTTGGTAGCGGGGGTCGAGCAGTACTTC
v_call: TRBV7-9; j_call: TRBJ2-7; clone_size: few; d_call: .; cdr3_length: 16; cdr3_aa: CASSSLTRGPVYEQYF; cdr3_nt: TGTGCCAGCAGCAGCCTAACGCGGGGGCCCGTCTACGAGCAGTACTTC
v_call: TRBV7-2; j_call: TRBJ2-5; clone_size: once; d_call: .; cdr3_length: 14; cdr3_aa: CASSLEGGPKTQYF; cdr3_nt: TGTGCCAGCAGCTTAGAGGGGGGGCCAAAGACCCAGTACTTC
v_call: TRBV29-1; j_call: TRBJ2-7; clone_size: .; d_call: TRBD2; cdr3_length: 16; cdr3_aa: CSGAGGGKGSSYEQYF; cdr3_nt: TGCAGTGGGGCCGGGGGGGGGAAGGGCAGCTCCTACGAGCAGTACTTC
v_call: TRBV6-2/TRBV6-3; j_call: TRBJ1-1; clone_size: once; d_call: .; cdr3_length: 13; cdr3_aa: CASSPGLGTEAFF; cdr3_nt: TGTGCCAGCAGTCCAGGTCTCGGCACTGAAGCTTTCTTT
v_call: TRBV4-3; j_call: TRBJ1-2; clone_size: .; d_call: .; cdr3_length: 17; cdr3_aa: CASSQFDSGAEIDGYTF; cdr3_nt: TGCGCCAGCAGCCAATTCGATAGCGGGGCGGAGATTGATGGCTACACCTTC
v_call: TRBV21-1; j_call: TRBJ1-2; clone_size: once; d_call: .; cdr3_length: 17; cdr3_aa: CASSRGRDRGNLYGYTF; cdr3_nt: TGTGCCAGCAGCAGGGGGAGGGACAGGGGTAACTTATATGGCTACACCTTC
v_call: TRBV2; j_call: TRBJ1-2; clone_size: .; d_call: TRBD1; cdr3_length: 15; cdr3_aa: CASSEALTGNYGYTF; cdr3_nt: TGTGCCAGCAGTGAAGCACTGACAGGGAACTATGGCTACACCTTC
v_call: TRBV7-9; j_call: TRBJ1-1; clone_size: few; d_call: .; cdr3_length: 13; cdr3_aa: CASSLDQGTEAFF; cdr3_nt: TGTGCCAGCAGCTTAGATCAGGGCACTGAAGCTTTCTTT
v_call: TRBV7-2; j_call: TRBJ1-2; clone_size: .; d_call: TRBD1; cdr3_length: 16; cdr3_aa: CASSPESTGVNYGYTF; cdr3_nt: TGTGCCAGCAGCCCCGAATCCACAGGGGTTAATTATGGCTACACCTTC
v_call: TRBV19; j_call: TRBJ2-6; clone_size: .; d_call: TRBD1; cdr3_length: 17; cdr3_aa: CASNRQGYGSGANVLTF; cdr3_nt: TGTGCCAGTAACCGACAGGGTTACGGCTCTGGGGCCAACGTCCTGACTTTC
v_call: TRBV19; j_call: TRBJ1-5; clone_size: few; d_call: .; cdr3_length: 13; cdr3_aa: CASRTAVNQPQHF; cdr3_nt: TGTGCCAGTAGGACGGCAGTTAATCAGCCCCAGCATTTT
v_call: TRBV12-5; j_call: TRBJ1-3; clone_size: .; d_call: .; cdr3_length: 14; cdr3_aa: CASGLRGAGNTIYF; cdr3_nt: TGTGCTAGTGGCCTACGGGGGGCTGGAAACACCATATATTTT
v_call: TRBV6-6; j_call: TRBJ2-1; clone_size: .; d_call: TRBD1; cdr3_length: 15; cdr3_aa: CASSNGQGSYNEQFF; cdr3_nt: TGTGCCAGCAGTAACGGACAGGGGTCCTACAATGAGCAGTTCTTC
v_call: TRBV7-8; j_call: TRBJ2-7; clone_size: .; d_call: .; cdr3_length: 14; cdr3_aa: CASSLGSDPYEQYF; cdr3_nt: TGTGCCAGCAGCTTAGGTTCAGACCCCTACGAGCAGTACTTC
v_call: TRBV5-1; j_call: TRBJ2-5; clone_size: .; d_call: .; cdr3_length: 12; cdr3_aa: CASSLEGETQYF; cdr3_nt: TGCGCCAGCAGCTTGGAGGGTGAGACCCAGTACTTC
v_call: TRBV7-9; j_call: TRBJ2-2; clone_size: .; d_call: .; cdr3_length: 16; cdr3_aa: CASSLPGSSSTGELFF; cdr3_nt: TGTGCCAGCAGCTTACCAGGGAGTAGCAGTACCGGGGAGCTGTTTTTT
v_call: TRBV19; j_call: TRBJ2-2; clone_size: .; d_call: TRBD1; cdr3_length: 15; cdr3_aa: CASRDRQGFAGELFF; cdr3_nt: TGTGCCAGTAGAGATAGACAGGGGTTTGCCGGGGAGCTGTTTTTT
v_call: TRBV5-1; j_call: TRBJ2-2; clone_size: .; d_call: .; cdr3_length: 15; cdr3_aa: CASSLAGTLTGELFF; cdr3_nt: TGCGCCAGCAGCTTGGCCGGGACCCTCACCGGGGAGCTGTTTTTT
v_call: TRBV30; j_call: TRBJ1-2; clone_size: .; d_call: TRBD1; cdr3_length: 14; cdr3_aa: CAWSEGQGADGYTF; cdr3_nt: TGTGCCTGGAGTGAAGGACAGGGAGCTGACGGCTACACCTTC
v_call: TRBV27; j_call: TRBJ2-2; clone_size: .; d_call: .; cdr3_length: 15; cdr3_aa: CASYRGGTNTGELFF; cdr3_nt: TGTGCCAGCTACAGGGGGGGCACGAACACCGGGGAGCTGTTTTTT
v_call: TRBV13; j_call: TRBJ1-2; clone_size: .; d_call: .; cdr3_length: 12; cdr3_aa: CASSPDRGGYTF; cdr3_nt: TGTGCCAGCAGCCCCGACCGTGGCGGCTACACCTTC
v_call: TRBV9; j_call: TRBJ1-5; clone_size: few; d_call: .; cdr3_length: 15; cdr3_aa: CASSVGESSNQPQHF; cdr3_nt: TGTGCCAGCAGCGTGGGGGAAAGTAGCAATCAGCCCCAGCATTTT
v_call: TRBV25-1; j_call: TRBJ2-3; clone_size: .; d_call: TRBD2; cdr3_length: 14; cdr3_aa: CASGTSGERNTQYF; cdr3_nt: TGTGCCAGCGGGACTAGCGGGGAGAGAAATACGCAGTATTTT
v_call: TRBV6-5; j_call: TRBJ1-2; clone_size: .; d_call: TRBD1; cdr3_length: 13; cdr3_aa: CASTQTGLKGYTF; cdr3_nt: TGTGCCAGCACCCAGACAGGGTTAAAGGGCTACACCTTC
v_call: TRBV28; j_call: TRBJ2-7; clone_size: .; d_call: .; cdr3_length: 14; cdr3_aa: CASSLDMGAYEQYF; cdr3_nt: TGTGCCAGCAGTTTAGATATGGGGGCCTACGAGCAGTACTTC
v_call: TRBV5-1; j_call: TRBJ1-6; clone_size: .; d_call: .; cdr3_length: 15; cdr3_aa: CASSLQAGVMTPLHF; cdr3_nt: TGCGCCAGCAGCCTACAAGCAGGGGTGATGACACCCCTCCACTTT
v_call: TRBV10-1; j_call: TRBJ2-3; clone_size: once; d_call: .; cdr3_length: 15; cdr3_aa: CASSEGTRDTDTQYF; cdr3_nt: TGCGCCAGCAGTGAAGGGACAAGGGACACAGATACGCAGTATTTT
v_call: TRBV6-5; j_call: TRBJ2-7; clone_size: .; d_call: .; cdr3_length: 14; cdr3_aa: CASSYSGAPYEQYF; cdr3_nt: TGTGCCAGCAGTTATTCAGGGGCCCCCTACGAGCAGTACTTC
v_call: TRBV3-1/TRBV3-2; j_call: TRBJ1-1; clone_size: .; d_call: TRBD1; cdr3_length: 16; cdr3_aa: CASSQVNSGQGTEAFF; cdr3_nt: TGTGCCAGCAGCCAAGTCAATTCTGGACAGGGCACTGAAGCTTTCTTT